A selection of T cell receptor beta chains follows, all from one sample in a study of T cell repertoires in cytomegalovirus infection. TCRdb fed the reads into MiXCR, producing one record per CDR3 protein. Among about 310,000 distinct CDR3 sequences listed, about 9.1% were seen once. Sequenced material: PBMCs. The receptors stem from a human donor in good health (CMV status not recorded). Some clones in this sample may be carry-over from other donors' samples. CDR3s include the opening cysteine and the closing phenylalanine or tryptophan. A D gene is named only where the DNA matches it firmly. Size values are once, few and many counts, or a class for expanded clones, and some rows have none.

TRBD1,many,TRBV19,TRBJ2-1,TGTGCCAGTGCACAGGGGGCGGCCCCCTTCAATGAGCAGTTCTTC,CASAQGAAPFNEQFF
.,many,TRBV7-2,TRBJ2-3,TGTGCCAGCAGCGCCCTCACAGATACGCAGTATTTT,CASSALTDTQYF
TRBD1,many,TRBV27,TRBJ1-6,TGTGCCAGCAGCCCCGTGGGACAGGTCCTGAATTCACCCCTCCACTTT,CASSPVGQVLNSPLHF
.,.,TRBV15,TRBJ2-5,TGTGCCACCAGCTCCTCCCGAGGGACCCAGTACTTC,CATSSSRGTQYF
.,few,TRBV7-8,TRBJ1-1,TGTGCCACCTTGACCGAACTCTTAGAAGCTTTCTTT,CATLTELLEAFF
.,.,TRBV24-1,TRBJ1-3,TGTGCCACCCCCCCGGGCGGGTCAAAGAACTCTGGAAACACCATATATTTT,CATPPGGSKNSGNTIYF
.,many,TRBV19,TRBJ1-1,TGTGCCAGTAGACCAGACAGGACCGGCACTGAAGCTTTCTTT,CASRPDRTGTEAFF
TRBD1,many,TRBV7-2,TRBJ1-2,TGTGCCGCCATGGCTGGGACAGCGACCCCCCCTACCTTC,CAAMAGTATPPTF
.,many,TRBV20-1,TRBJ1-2,TGCAGTGCCCGACGAGGGAATGGCTACACCTTC,CSARRGNGYTF
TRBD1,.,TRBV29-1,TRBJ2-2,TGCAGCGTTCGGACAGGGGGCATCACCGGGGAGCTGTTTTTT,CSVRTGGITGELFF
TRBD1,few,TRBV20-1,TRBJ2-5,TGCAGTGCTAATCCGGGACAGGAAAAAGAGACCCAGTACTTC,CSANPGQEKETQYF
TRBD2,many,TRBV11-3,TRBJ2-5,TGTGCCAGCAGCAAGACTAGCGGGCTATACCAAGAGACCCAGTACTTC,CASSKTSGLYQETQYF
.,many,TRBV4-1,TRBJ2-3,TGCGCCAGCAGCCAAGATCGGGTCACAGATACGCAGTATTTT,CASSQDRVTDTQYF
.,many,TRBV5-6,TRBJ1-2,TGTGCCAGCAGCCCAATCGGCGGTGGCTACACCTTC,CASSPIGGGYTF
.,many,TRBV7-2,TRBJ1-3,TGTGCCAGCAGCTTAGAAGGGGTTGGAAACACCATATATTTT,CASSLEGVGNTIYF
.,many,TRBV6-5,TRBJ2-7,TGTGCCAGCAGTTGGTCGGCAGGAAGCTCCTACGAGCAGTACTTC,CASSWSAGSSYEQYF
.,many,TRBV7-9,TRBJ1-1,TGTGCCAGCAGCTTATACCTGAACACTGAAGCTTTCTTT,CASSLYLNTEAFF
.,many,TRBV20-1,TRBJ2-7,TGCAGTGCTGGCAGACTGGGGCCCTACGAGCAGTACTTC,CSAGRLGPYEQYF
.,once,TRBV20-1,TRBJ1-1,TGCAGTGCTAGAGCCCTACGGGGGCTGATGAACACTGAAGCTTTCTTT,CSARALRGLMNTEAFF
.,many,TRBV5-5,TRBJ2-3,TGTGCCAGCATCCTCGGGGTTTCTACTAGCACAGATACGCAGTATTTT,CASILGVSTSTDTQYF
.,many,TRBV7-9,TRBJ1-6,TGTGCCAGCAGCCTCAGGGGAAATTCACCCCTCCACTTT,CASSLRGNSPLHF
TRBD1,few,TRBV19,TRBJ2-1,TGTGCCAGTAGTAGGGACAGGGTAAGACCCAATGAGCAGTTCTTC,CASSRDRVRPNEQFF